This T cell receptor beta chain stems from a study of glioma-infiltrating T cells after dendritic cell vaccination. Study at large: Between about 2002 and 2013, patients got autologous tumor lysate-pulsed dendritic cell vaccines. Study findings and constraints: Higher TCR clonality did not directly relate to longer survival.

None of the glioblastoma patients had an isocitrate dehydrogenase mutation. Before vaccination, two weeks after the third vaccination, and at progression, PBMC were collected. With regard to this clone: The antigen is undetermined.

Produced via immunoSEQ multiplex PCR; TCRdb's table is partial and in-frame only. The data hold under 100,000 clones, with approximately 81% observed a single time. The sequences come from blood, collected before dendritic cell vaccination. The sequence was obtained from a human donor with glioblastoma.

CDR3 amino acids: CASTEGGRAVDTQYF. CDR3 coding DNA: TGTGCCAGCACCGAAGGGGGGAGGGCCGTAGATACGCAGTATTTT. The chain links TRBV2 to TRBJ2-3; D perhaps matches TRBD2 (7 bases). V lost 7 bases to trimming and J lost 5 bases, with 19 bases between them. The germline V gene encodes CDR1 SNHLY and CDR2 FYNNEI. This CDR3 is built from 15 residues.